Shown below are 17 T cell receptor beta chains from a single sample sequenced in a study of blood T cell repertoires in COVID-19. The protocol was immunoSEQ multiplex PCR, while the TCRdb copy is restricted to in-frame clones and leaves out a portion. The sample has roughly 100,000 clones, 81% seen once. Sequenced material: peripheral blood. The receptors come from an elderly man with acute or convalescent COVID-19.

This clone was observed at least ten times. The rearrangement joins TRBV6-1 to TRBJ2-5; tentative D call: TRBD1 (6 bases). This CDR3 is built from 14 residues. The germline CDR1 and CDR2 sequences are MNHNS and SASEGT. V was cut by 1 base and J by 4 bases, with 10 bases left in between. Here the CDR3 DNA reads TGTGCCAGCAGTGAAGGGACAGCCAGAGAGACCCAGTACTTC. Translation gives CASSEGTARETQYF.

This clone was found a few times. J is TRBJ1-2 and V is TRBV30, with D possibly being TRBD1 (6 bases). CDR1 is GTSNPN and CDR2 is SVGIG in the germline V gene (reference sequence). Deletions cut 2 bases from V and 0 bases from J, with 13 bases between. The CDR3 runs 15 residues. This CDR3 is CAWSQQGLANYGYTF. DNA of the CDR3: TGTGCCTGGAGTCAACAGGGTCTAGCTAACTATGGCTACACCTTC.

This rearrangement joins TRBV7-3 to TRBJ1-2; D unresolved. V lost 2 bases and J 4 bases, leaving 14 bases between the germline ends. The CDR3 extends over 15 amino acids. Germline assignment: CDR1 SGHTA and CDR2 FQGTGA. CDR3 DNA: TGTGCCAGCAGCTTAGAGTATCGAGGCAGCTATGGCTACACCTTC. It translates to CASSLEYRGSYGYTF.

The chain couples TRBV19 to TRBJ1-1; D remains ambiguous. CDR1 is LNHDA and CDR2 is SQIVND in the germline V gene (reference sequence). V was shortened by 4 bases and J by 2 bases, with 8 bases between the two germline ends. This CDR3 has 13 amino acids. The CDR3 loop reads CASSTRVNTEAFF. The CDR3 DNA sequence: TGTGCCAGTAGTACCCGGGTCAACACTGAAGCTTTCTTT.

The chain links TRBV5-1 to TRBJ1-6; TRBD1 matches at 9 bases. The CDR3 spans 17 residues. V trimming: 0 bases; J trimming: 8 bases; junction bases outside the gene matches: 9. CDR1 and CDR2 (germline): SGHRS, YFSETQ. The CDR3 nucleotides read TGCGCCAGCAGCTTGGACCCTCCGGGACAGGGATATTCACCCCTCCACTTT. Residues: CASSLDPPGQGYSPLHF.

This chain connects TRBV27 to TRBJ2-5; the match to TRBD1 covers 9 bases. Germline loops: CDR1 MNHEY, CDR2 SMNVEV (reference sequence). V was clipped by 4 bases and J by 5 bases; unmatched bases: 5. The CDR3 has 14 amino acids. CDR3: CASSWTGVGETQYF. The CDR3 DNA sequence: TGTGCCAGCAGTTGGACAGGGGTCGGGGAGACCCAGTACTTC.

The chain has TRBV5-8 and TRBJ2-5; TRBD2 matches 11 bases. With V trimmed by 3 bases and J by 4 bases, 5 bases remained unmatched. CDR3 length: 15 residues. Per germline, CDR1 SGHTS and CDR2 YDEGEE. The chain's CDR3 is CASSYSGRARETQYF. The DNA for the CDR3 is TGTGCCAGCAGCTATAGCGGGAGGGCCAGAGAGACCCAGTACTTC. Combining the CDR3 with reference TRBV5-8 and TRBJ2-5 gives the whole variable domain EAGVTQSPTHLIKTRGQQATLRCSPISGHTSVYWYQQALGLGLQFLLWYDEGEERNRGNFPPRFSGRQFPNYSSELNVNALELEDSALYLCASSYSGRARETQYFGPGTRLLVL.

The chain links TRBV6-5 to TRBJ2-7; a possible D gene is TRBD1 (5 bases). Germline V lookup: CDR1 MNHEY, CDR2 SVGAGI. The CDR3 runs to 13 residues. V was clipped by 2 bases and J by 2 bases, with 7 bases between them. CDR3 amino acids: CASSYPGTYEQYF. The CDR3 DNA reads as TGTGCCAGCAGTTACCCAGGGACCTACGAGCAGTACTTC.

The chain has TRBV7-3 and TRBJ1-1, with D unclear. Trimming shortened V by 1 base and J by 1 base, and 10 bases separated the two germline ends. Germline CDR1 is SGHTA and CDR2 is FQGTGA. The CDR3 covers 15 residues. The CDR3 here is CASSLSGSRNTEAFF. The DNA of the CDR3 is TGTGCCAGCAGCTTAAGTGGGAGCCGGAACACTGAAGCTTTCTTT. Full variable domain (outside the CDR3, taken from reference TRBV7-3 and TRBJ1-1): GAGVSQTPSNKVTEKGKYVELRCDPISGHTALYWYRQSLGQGPEFLIYFQGTGAADDSGLPNDRFFAVRPEGSVSTLKIQRTERGDSAVYLCASSLSGSRNTEAFFGQGTRLTVV.

This clone was detected a few times. The V call is TRBV5-1, the J call TRBJ2-1, with 11 nucleotides matching TRBD2. The CDR3 is made up of 17 amino acids. Germline V CDR1 and CDR2: SGHRS, YFSETQ. V shed 3 bases and J 4 bases; nucleotides not matched to a gene: 9. The CDR3 loop is CASSSASGRRIYNEQFF. The DNA for the CDR3 is TGCGCCAGCAGCTCAGCTAGCGGGAGGCGGATATACAATGAGCAGTTCTTC.

This clone was picked up one time. The chain couples TRBV20-1 to TRBJ2-3; the match to TRBD2 covers 9 bases. The length of the CDR3 is 16 residues. Germline V lookup: CDR1 DFQATT, CDR2 SNEGSKA (reference sequence). With 3 bases clipped from V and 0 bases from J, the junction kept 7 bases outside the gene matches. The CDR3 coding sequence is TGCAGTGCTAGTTTTGGGACTAGCAGAAGCACAGATACGCAGTATTTT. This sequence encodes CSASFGTSRSTDTQYF.

This chain connects TRBV6-6 to TRBJ1-2, with no clear D. The CDR3 spans 15 residues. V was clipped by 7 bases and J by 6 bases, with 21 bases between them. CDR1 and CDR2 from the germline V gene are MNHNY and SVGAGI (reference sequence). The CDR3 spells CASNPDSRVTNGYTF. The CDR3 DNA follows: TGTGCCAGCAACCCTGATTCCCGGGTTACGAATGGCTACACCTTC.

The chain carries TRBV12-3 or TRBV12-4 and TRBJ1-1; tentatively, D is TRBD1 (5 bases). This CDR3 spans 11 amino acids. V was shortened by 9 bases and J by 1 base, with 6 bases between the two germline ends. As DNA, the CDR3 is TGTGCCAGTCAGGGGAACACTGAAGCTTTCTTT. Protein: CASQGNTEAFF.

The chain employs TRBV15 and TRBJ1-2, with D uncertain. The CDR3 runs to 11 residues. The germline V gene has CDR1 LNHNV and CDR2 YYDKDF (reference sequence). With 8 bases removed from V and 5 bases from J, the gap between germline ends came to 9 bases. The CDR3 spells CATSTGYGYTF. CDR3 in DNA: TGTGCCACCTCGACGGGGTATGGCTACACCTTC.

This clone was counted a few times. The chain carries TRBV28 and TRBJ2-7; D possibly corresponds to TRBD1 (5 bases). In germline, CDR1 is MDHEN, CDR2 SYDVKM. This CDR3 has 14 amino acids. V lost 5 bases and J lost 2, with 13 bases in between. The CDR3 sequence: CASSPPTDTYEQYF. Written as DNA, the CDR3 is TGTGCCAGCAGTCCCCCGACAGATACCTACGAGCAGTACTTC.

V usage is TRBV7-2 and J usage is TRBJ2-6, with D possibly TRBD2 on 5 matching bases. Germline values: CDR1 SGHTA, CDR2 FQGNSA. The CDR3 has 15 residues. With 1 base removed from V and 4 bases from J, the gap between germline ends came to 8 bases. CDR3 bases: TGTGCCAGCAGCTTAGGAGGGTCGGGGGCCAACGTCCTGACTTTC. Its protein is CASSLGGSGANVLTF.

The chain is built from TRBV27 and TRBJ1-1; the D gene is possibly TRBD1 (5 bases). There are 14 residues in the CDR3. Germline CDR1 is MNHEY and CDR2 is SMNVEV (reference sequence). V was pared by 5 bases and J by 0 bases, with 10 bases between. The CDR3 bases are TGTGCCAGCAGTGCCCGACAGCTGAACACTGAAGCTTTCTTT. Protein product: CASSARQLNTEAFF.